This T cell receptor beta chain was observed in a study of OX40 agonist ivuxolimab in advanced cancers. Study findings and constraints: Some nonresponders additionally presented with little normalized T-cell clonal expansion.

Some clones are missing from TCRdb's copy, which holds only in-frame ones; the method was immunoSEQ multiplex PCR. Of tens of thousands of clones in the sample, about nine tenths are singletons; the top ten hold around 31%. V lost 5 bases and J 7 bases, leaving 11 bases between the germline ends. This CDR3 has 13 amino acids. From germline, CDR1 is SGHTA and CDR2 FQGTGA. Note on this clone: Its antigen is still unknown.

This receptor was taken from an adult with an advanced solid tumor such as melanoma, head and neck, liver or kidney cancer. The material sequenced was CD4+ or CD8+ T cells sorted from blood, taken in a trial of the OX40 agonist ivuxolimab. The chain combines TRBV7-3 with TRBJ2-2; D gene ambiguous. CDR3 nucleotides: TGTGCCAGCAGCGTCAGTCTGGGCGGGGAGCTGTTTTTT. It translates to CASSVSLGGELFF.